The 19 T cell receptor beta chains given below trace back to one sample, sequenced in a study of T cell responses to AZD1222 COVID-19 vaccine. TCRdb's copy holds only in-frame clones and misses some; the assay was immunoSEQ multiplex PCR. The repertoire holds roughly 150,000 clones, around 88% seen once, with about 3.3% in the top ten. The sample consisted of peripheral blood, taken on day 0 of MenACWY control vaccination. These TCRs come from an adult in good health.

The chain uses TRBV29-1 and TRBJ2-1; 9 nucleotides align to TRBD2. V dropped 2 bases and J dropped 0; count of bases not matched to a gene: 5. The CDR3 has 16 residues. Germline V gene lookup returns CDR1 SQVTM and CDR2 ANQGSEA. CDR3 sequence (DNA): TGCAGCGTTGAACTCCTAGCGGGAAGCTCCTACAATGAGCAGTTCTTC. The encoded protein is CSVELLAGSSYNEQFF.

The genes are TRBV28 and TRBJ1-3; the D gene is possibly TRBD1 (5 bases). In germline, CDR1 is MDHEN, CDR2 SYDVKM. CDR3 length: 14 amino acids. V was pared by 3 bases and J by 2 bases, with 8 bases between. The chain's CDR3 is CASSFGGPGNTIYF. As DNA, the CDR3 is TGTGCCAGCAGTTTTGGGGGACCTGGAAACACCATATATTTT.

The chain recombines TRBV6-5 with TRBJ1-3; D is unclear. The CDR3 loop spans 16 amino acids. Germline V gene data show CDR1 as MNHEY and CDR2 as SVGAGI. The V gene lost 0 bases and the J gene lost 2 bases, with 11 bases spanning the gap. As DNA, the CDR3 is TGTGCCAGCAGTTACTCGATCCCAGAGGCTGGAAACACCATATATTTT. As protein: CASSYSIPEAGNTIYF.

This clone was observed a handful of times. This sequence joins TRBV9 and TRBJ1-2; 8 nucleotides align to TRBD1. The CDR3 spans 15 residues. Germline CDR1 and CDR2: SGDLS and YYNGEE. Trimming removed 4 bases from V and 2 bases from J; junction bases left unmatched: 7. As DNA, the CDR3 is TGTGCCAGCAGCATGGGGGGACAGGCCAACTATGGCTACACCTTC. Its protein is CASSMGGQANYGYTF.

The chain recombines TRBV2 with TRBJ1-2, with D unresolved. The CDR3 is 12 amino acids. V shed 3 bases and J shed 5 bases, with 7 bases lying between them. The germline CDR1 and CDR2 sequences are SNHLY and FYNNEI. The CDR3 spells CASSDRFYGYTF. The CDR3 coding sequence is TGTGCCAGCAGTGACAGGTTTTATGGCTACACCTTC.

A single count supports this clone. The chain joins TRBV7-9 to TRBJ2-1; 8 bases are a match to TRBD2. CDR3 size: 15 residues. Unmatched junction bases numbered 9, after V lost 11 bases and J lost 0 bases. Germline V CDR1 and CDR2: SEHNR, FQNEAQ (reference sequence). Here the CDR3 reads CACHSGRLSYNEQFF. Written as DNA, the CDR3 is TGTGCCTGCCACAGCGGGAGACTCTCCTACAATGAGCAGTTCTTC.

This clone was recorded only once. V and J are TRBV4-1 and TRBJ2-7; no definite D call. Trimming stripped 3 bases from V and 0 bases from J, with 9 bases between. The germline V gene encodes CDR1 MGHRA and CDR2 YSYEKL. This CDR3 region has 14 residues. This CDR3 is CASSHHMSSYEQYF. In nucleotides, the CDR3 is TGCGCCAGCAGCCACCATATGAGCTCCTACGAGCAGTACTTC.

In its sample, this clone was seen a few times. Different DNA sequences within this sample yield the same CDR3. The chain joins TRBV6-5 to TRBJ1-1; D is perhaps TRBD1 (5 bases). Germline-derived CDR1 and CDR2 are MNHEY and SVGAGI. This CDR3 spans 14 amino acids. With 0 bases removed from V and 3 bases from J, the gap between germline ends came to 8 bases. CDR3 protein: CASSYSRGDTEAFF. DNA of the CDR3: TGTGCCAGCAGTTACTCCCGGGGGGACACTGAAGCTTTCTTT.

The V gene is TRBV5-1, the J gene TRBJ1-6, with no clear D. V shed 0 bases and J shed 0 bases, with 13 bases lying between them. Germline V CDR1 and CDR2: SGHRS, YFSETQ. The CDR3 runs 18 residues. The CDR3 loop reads CASSLAGIGSSYNSPLHF. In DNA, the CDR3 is TGCGCCAGCAGCTTGGCGGGCATAGGGAGCTCCTATAATTCACCCCTCCACTTT.

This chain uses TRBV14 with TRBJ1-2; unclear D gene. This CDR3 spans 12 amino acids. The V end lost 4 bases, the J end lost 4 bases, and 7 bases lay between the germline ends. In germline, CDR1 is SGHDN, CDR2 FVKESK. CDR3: CASSRGGYGYTF. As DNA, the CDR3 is TGTGCCAGCAGCCGGGGAGGCTATGGCTACACCTTC.

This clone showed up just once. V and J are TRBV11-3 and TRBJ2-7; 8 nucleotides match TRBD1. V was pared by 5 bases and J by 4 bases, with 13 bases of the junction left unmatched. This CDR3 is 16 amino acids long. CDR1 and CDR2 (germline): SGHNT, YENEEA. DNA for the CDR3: TGTGCCAGCAGCGCAACGACAGGGGTAATGGCTTACGAGCAGTACTTC. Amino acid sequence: CASSATTGVMAYEQYF.

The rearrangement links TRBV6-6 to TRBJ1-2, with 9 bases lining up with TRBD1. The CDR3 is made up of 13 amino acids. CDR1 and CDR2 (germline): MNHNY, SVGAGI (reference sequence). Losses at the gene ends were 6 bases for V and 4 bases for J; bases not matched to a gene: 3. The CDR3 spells CASSGTGFYGYTF. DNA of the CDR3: TGTGCCAGCAGCGGGACAGGGTTCTATGGCTACACCTTC.

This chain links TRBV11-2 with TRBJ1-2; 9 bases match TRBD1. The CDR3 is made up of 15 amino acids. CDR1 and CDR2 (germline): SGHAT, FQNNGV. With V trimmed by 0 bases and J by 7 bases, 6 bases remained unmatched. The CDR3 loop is CASSLDPQGAGGYTF. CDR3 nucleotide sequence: TGTGCCAGCAGCTTAGATCCACAGGGGGCAGGTGGCTACACCTTC. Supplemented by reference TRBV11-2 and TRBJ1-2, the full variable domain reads EAGVAQSPRYKIIEKRQSVAFWCNPISGHATLYWYQQILGQGPKLLIQFQNNGVVDDSQLPKDRFSAERLKGVDSTLKIQPAKLEDSAVYLCASSLDPQGAGGYTFGSGTRLTVV.

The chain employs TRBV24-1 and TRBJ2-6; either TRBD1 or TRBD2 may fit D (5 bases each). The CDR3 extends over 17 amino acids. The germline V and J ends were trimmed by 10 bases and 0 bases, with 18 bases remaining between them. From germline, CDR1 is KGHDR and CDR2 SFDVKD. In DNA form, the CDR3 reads TGTGCCACAGGGACCTCCAATCGACTCTCTGGGGCCAACGTCCTGACTTTC. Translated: CATGTSNRLSGANVLTF.

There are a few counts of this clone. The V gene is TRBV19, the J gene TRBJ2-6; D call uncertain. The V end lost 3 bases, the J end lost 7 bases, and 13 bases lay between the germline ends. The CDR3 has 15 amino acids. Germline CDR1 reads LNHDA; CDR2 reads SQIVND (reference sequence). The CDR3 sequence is CASSIRPASANVLTF. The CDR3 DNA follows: TGTGCCAGTAGTATCCGACCGGCGTCTGCCAACGTCCTGACTTTC.

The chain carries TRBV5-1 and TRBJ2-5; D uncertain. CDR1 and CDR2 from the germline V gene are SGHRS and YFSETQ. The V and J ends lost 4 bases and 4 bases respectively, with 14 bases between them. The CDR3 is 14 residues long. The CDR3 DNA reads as TGCGCCAGCAGCGGACGGAGTCTCGGAGAGACCCAGTACTTC. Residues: CASSGRSLGETQYF.

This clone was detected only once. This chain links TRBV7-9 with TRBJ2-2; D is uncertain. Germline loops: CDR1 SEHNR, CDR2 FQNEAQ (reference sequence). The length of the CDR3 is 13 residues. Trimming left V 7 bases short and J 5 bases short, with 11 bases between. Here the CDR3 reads CASTFGLTGELFF. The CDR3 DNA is TGTGCCAGCACCTTTGGGTTGACCGGGGAGCTGTTTTTT.

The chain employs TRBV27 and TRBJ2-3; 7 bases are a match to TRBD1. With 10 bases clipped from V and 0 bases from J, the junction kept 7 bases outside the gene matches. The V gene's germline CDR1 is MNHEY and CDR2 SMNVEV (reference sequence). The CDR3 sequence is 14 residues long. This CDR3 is CATSGQPSTDTQYF. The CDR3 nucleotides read TGTGCCACCTCGGGACAGCCGAGCACAGATACGCAGTATTTT.

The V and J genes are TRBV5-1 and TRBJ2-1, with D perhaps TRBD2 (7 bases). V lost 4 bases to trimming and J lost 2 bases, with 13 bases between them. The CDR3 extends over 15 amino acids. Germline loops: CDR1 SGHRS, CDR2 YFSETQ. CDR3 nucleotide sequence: TGCGCCAGCAGCGAGCAAGGGGGGGCCTACAATGAGCAGTTCTTC. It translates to CASSEQGGAYNEQFF.